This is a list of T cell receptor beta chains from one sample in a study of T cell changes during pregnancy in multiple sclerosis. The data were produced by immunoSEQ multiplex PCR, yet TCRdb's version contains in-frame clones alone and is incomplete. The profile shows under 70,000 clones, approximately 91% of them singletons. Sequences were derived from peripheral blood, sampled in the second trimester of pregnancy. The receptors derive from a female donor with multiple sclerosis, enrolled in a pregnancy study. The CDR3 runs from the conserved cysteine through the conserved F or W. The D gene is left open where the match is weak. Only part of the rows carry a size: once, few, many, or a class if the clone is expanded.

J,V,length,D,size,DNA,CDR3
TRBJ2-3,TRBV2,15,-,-,TGTGCCAGCAGTGATTCTAGACCGAAGGCAGATACGCAGTATTTT,CASSDSRPKADTQYF
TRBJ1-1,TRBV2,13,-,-,TGTGCCAGCAGTGAACCCTTCCGCCTAGAAGCTTTCTTT,CASSEPFRLEAFF
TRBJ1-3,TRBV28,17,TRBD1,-,TGTGCCAGCAGTTACTCCTGGACAGGGGGAAATGGAAACACCATATATTTT,CASSYSWTGGNGNTIYF
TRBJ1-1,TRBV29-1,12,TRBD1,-,TGCAGCGGCGTACAGGGGTACACTGAAGCTTTCTTT,CSGVQGYTEAFF
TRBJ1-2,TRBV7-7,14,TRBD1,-,TGTGCTAGCAGCTCCGGACAGGGGGGCTATGGCTACACCTTC,CASSSGQGGYGYTF
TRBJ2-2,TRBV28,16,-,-,TGTGCCAGCAGTGAGTCTGGGGCTTCTCGTCCCGGGGAGCTGTTTTTT,CASSESGASRPGELFF
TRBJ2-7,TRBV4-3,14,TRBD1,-,TGCGCCAGCAGCCTCGGACAGGCCCCCTACGAGCAGTACTTC,CASSLGQAPYEQYF
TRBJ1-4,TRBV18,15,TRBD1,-,TGTGCCAGCTCACCAGGACAGGCCCGCCTTGAAAAACTGTTTTTT,CASSPGQARLEKLFF
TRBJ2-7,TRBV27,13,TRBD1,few,TGTGCCAGCAGTTGGGGACAGCTCTACGAGCAGTACTTC,CASSWGQLYEQYF
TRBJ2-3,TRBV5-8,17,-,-,TGTGCCAGCAGCTTGTATGGGGGGGCGAGCCTCACAGATACGCAGTATTTT,CASSLYGGASLTDTQYF
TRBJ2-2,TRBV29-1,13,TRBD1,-,TGCAGCGTTGCAAGGGGGCTTATCGGGGAGCTGTTTTTT,CSVARGLIGELFF
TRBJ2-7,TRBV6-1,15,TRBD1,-,TGTGCCAGCAGTGAGGGCAGGGGGCGATCATACGAGCAGTACTTC,CASSEGRGRSYEQYF
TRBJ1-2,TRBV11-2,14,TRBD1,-,TGTGCCAGCAGCTTAAGACAGGGGGACTATGGCTACACCTTC,CASSLRQGDYGYTF
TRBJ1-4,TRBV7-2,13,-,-,TGTGCCAGCAGCTTATATCCTAATGAAAAACTGTTTTTT,CASSLYPNEKLFF
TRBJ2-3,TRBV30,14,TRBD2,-,TGTGCCTGCGCTACCGGGGGGGCAGCAGATACGCAGTATTTT,CACATGGAADTQYF
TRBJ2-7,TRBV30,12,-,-,TGTGCCTGGAGTCGGACGGGATACGAGCAGTACTTC,CAWSRTGYEQYF
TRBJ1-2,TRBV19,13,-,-,TGTGCCAGTAGTCTCGGGGGGTTCTATGGCTACACCTTC,CASSLGGFYGYTF
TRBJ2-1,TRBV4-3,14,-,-,TGCGCCAGCAGCCAGGAGCCCTATTACAATGAGCAGTTCTTC,CASSQEPYYNEQFF
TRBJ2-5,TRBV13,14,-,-,TGTGCCAGCAGCCCCAGGGGGCGGGGGGAGACCCAGTACTTC,CASSPRGRGETQYF
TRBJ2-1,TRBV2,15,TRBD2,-,TGTGCCAGCAGTACTAGCGGGGGGGCCTATAGTGAGCAGTTCTTC,CASSTSGGAYSEQFF
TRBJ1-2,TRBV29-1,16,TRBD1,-,TGCAGCGTTGAAGACCCGGCCAGGGGGTATGTCTATGGCTACACCTTC,CSVEDPARGYVYGYTF
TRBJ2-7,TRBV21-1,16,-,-,TGTGCCAGCAGCAAACTCCCCACACCCAGCGGGTACGAGCAGTACTTC,CASSKLPTPSGYEQYF
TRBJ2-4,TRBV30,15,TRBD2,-,TGTGCCTGGAGACCCTGGGGGGGGGTGAGAAACATTCAGTACTTC,CAWRPWGGVRNIQYF
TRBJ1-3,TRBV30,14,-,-,TGTGCCTGGAGCCAGGGATTTGCTGGAAACACCATATATTTT,CAWSQGFAGNTIYF
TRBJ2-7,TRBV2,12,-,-,TGTGCCAGCAGTGAAGCAACCTACGAGCAGTACTTC,CASSEATYEQYF
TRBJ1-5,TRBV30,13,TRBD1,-,TGTGCCTGGGGGGGACAGGGGGATCAGCCCCAGCATTTT,CAWGGQGDQPQHF
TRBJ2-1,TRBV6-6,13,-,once,TGTGCCAGCGTGGGCTATACCTACAATGAGCAGTTCTTC,CASVGYTYNEQFF
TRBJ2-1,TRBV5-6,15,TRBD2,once,TGTGCCAGCAGCGTCACTAGCGGGGGGGCCTATGAGCAGTTCTTC,CASSVTSGGAYEQFF
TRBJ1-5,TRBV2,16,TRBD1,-,TGTGCCAGCAGTGGACTACTAGGACAGGGAGATCAGCCCCAGCATTTT,CASSGLLGQGDQPQHF
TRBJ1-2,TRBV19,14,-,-,TGTGCCAGTAGTATCCTAGACAGTCCAGTCGGCTACACCTTC,CASSILDSPVGYTF
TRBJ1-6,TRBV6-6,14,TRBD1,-,TGTGCCAGCAGCCCCGGGACAGGGAATTCACCCCTCCACTTT,CASSPGTGNSPLHF
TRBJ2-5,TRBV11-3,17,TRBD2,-,TGTGCCAGCAGCTACCGATCCAGCGGGGAGGGCCAAGAGACCCAGTACTTC,CASSYRSSGEGQETQYF
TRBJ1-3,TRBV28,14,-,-,TGTGCCAGCAGTTTATCTGGGCCTGGAAACACCATATATTTT,CASSLSGPGNTIYF
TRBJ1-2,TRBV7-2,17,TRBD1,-,TGTGCCAGCAGCTTAGGGTTGAACAGGGGGCTCCTAGATGGCTACACCTTC,CASSLGLNRGLLDGYTF
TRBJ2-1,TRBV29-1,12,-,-,TGCAGCGTTGAAGTCAGTTACAATGAGCAGTTCTTC,CSVEVSYNEQFF
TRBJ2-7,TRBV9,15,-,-,TGTGCCAGCAGCGCATCGGACAGCTTATCCTACGAGCAGTACTTC,CASSASDSLSYEQYF
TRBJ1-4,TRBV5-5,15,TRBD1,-,TGTGCCAGCAGCTTCACAGGGGGCGCGGGTGAAAAACTGTTTTTT,CASSFTGGAGEKLFF
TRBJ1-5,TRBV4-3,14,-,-,TGCGCCAGCAGCCTCTCCGAGGCTCGGCAGCCCCAGCATTTT,CASSLSEARQPQHF
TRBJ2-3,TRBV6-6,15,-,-,TGTGCCAGCAATCAGGGATGGGGGCTGACAGATACGCAGTATTTT,CASNQGWGLTDTQYF
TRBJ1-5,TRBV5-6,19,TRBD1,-,TGTGCCAGCAGCTTGGCACGACAACCGGGACAGGGAAGGAGCCAGCCCCAGCATTTT,CASSLARQPGQGRSQPQHF
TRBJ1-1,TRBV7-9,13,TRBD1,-,TGTGCCAGCAGCCAGGGGGTGGTCGCTGAAGCTTTCTTT,CASSQGVVAEAFF
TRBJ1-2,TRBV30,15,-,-,TGTGCCTGGAAGAAGAAGGCACTAAGTAACTATGGCTACACCTTC,CAWKKKALSNYGYTF
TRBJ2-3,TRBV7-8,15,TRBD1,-,TGTGCCAGCAGCGCTAGGGGGCCAGGCACAGATACGCAGTATTTT,CASSARGPGTDTQYF